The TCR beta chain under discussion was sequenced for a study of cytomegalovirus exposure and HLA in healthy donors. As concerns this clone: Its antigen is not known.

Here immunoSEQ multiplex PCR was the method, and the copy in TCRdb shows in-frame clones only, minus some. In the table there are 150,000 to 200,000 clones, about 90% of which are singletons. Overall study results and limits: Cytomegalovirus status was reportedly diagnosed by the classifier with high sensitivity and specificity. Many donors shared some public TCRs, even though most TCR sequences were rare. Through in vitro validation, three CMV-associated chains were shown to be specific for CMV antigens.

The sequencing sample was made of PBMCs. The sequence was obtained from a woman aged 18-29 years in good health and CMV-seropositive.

Here the CDR3 DNA reads TGTGCCAGCAGCCCCCCCCAGTCGTCTGAAGCTTTCTTT. Translation gives CASSPPQSSEAFF. The chain uses TRBV7-9 and TRBJ1-1; no clear D. Trimming shortened V by 5 bases and J by 6 bases, and 13 bases separated the two germline ends. Germline V lookup: CDR1 SEHNR, CDR2 FQNEAQ (reference sequence). The CDR3 covers 13 residues.